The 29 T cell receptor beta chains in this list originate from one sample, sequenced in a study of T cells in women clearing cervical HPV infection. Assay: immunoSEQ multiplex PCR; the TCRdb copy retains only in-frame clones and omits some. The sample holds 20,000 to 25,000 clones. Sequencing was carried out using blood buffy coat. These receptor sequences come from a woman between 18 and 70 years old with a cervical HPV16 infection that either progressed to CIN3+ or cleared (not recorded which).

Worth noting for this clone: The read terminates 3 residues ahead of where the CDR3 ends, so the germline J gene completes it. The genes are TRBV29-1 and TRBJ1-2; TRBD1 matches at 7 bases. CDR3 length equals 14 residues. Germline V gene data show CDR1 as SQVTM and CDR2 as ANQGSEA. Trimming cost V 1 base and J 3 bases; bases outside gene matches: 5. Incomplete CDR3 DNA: TGCAGCGTTGAAGCGACAGGGAGAGACTATGGC. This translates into CSVEATGRDYG. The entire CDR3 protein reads CSVEATGRDYGYTF.

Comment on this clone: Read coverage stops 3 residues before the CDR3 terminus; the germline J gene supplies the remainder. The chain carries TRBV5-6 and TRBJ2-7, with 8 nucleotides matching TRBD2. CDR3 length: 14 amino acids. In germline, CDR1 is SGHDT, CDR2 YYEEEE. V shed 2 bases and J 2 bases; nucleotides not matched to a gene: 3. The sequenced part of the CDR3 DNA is TGTGCCAGCAGCTTAGCGGGAGCCCCCTACGAG. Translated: CASSLAGAPYE. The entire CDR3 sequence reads CASSLAGAPYEQYF.

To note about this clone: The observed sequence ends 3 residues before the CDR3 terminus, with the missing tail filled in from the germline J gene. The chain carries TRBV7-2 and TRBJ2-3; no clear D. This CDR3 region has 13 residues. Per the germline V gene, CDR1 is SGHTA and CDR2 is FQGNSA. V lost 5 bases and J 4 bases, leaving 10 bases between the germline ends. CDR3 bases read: TGTGCCAGCAGCCACCCTAGAGCAGATACG. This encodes CASSHPRADT. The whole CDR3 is CASSHPRADTQYF.

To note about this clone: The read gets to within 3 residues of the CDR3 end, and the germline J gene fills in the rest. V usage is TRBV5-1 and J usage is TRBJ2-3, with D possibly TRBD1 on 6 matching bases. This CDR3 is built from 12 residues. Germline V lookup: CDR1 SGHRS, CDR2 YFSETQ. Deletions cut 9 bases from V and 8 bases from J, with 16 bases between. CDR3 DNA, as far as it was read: TGCGCCATCAATCTCAGGGGTGGTACG. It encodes CAINLRGGT. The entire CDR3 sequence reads CAINLRGGTQYF.

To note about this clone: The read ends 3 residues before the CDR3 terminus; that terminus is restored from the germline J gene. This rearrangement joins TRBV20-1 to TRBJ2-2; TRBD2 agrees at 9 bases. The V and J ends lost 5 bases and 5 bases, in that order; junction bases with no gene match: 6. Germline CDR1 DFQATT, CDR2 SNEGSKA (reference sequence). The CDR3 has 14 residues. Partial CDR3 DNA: TGCAGTGCTCTCCGGACTAGCGCAACCGGGGAG. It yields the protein CSALRTSATGE. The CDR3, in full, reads CSALRTSATGELFF.

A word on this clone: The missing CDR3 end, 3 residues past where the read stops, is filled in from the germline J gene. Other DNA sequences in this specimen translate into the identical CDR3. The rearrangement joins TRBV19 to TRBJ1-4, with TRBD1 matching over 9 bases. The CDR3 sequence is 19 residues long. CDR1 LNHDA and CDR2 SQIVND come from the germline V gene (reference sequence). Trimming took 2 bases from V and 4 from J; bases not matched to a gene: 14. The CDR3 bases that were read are TGTGCCAGTAGTATATTCTGGACAGGGGTGGCTGGGGGTAATGAAAAA. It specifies CASSIFWTGVAGGNEK. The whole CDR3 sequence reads CASSIFWTGVAGGNEKLFF.

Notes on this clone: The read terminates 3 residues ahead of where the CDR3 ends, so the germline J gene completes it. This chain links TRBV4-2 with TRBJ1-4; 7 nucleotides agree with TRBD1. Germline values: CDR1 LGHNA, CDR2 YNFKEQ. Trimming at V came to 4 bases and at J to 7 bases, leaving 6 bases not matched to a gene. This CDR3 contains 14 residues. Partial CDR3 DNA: TGTGCCAGCAGCCTAACGGGACAGCTTGAAAAA. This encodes CASSLTGQLEK. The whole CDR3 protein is CASSLTGQLEKLFF.

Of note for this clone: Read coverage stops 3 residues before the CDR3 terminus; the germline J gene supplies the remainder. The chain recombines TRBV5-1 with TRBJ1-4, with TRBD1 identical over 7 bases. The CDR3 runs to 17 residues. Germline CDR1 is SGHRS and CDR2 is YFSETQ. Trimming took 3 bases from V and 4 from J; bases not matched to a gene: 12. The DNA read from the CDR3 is TGCGCCAGCAGCTCAGGACCTGTTGGACAGGATAATGAAAAA. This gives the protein CASSSGPVGQDNEK. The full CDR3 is CASSSGPVGQDNEKLFF.

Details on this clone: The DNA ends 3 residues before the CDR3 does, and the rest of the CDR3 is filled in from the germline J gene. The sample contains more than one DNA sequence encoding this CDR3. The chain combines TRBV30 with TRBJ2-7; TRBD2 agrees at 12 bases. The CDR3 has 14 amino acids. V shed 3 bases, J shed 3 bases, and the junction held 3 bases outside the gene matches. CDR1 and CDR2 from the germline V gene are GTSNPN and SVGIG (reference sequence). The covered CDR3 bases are TGTGCCTGGAGCCGGGGACTAGCGGGCTACGAG. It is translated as CAWSRGLAGYE. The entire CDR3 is CAWSRGLAGYEQYF.

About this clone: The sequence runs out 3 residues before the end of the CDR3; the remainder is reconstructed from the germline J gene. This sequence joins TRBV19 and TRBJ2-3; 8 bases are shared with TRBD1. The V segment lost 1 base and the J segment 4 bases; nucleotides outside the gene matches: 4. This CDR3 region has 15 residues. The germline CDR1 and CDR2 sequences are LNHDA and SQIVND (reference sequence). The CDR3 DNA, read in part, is TGTGCCAGTAGTATAGCAGACAGGGGATCAGATACG. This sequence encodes CASSIADRGSDT. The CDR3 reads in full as CASSIADRGSDTQYF.

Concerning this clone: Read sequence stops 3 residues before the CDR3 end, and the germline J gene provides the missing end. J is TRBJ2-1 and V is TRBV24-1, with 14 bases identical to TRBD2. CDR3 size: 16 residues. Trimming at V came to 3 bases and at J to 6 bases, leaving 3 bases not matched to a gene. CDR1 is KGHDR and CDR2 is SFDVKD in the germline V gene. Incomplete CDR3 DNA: TGTGCCACCAGTGATCCCGGGACTAGCGGGAGCAATGAG. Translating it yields CATSDPGTSGSNE. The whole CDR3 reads CATSDPGTSGSNEQFF.

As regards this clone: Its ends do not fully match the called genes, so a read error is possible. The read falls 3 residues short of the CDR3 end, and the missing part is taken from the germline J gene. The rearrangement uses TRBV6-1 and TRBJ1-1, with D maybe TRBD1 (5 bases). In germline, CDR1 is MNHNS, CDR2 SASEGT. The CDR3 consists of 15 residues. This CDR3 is CASREVGGDGVQAFF. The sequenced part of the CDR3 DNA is TGTGCCAGCAGAGAAGTGGGCGGGGACGGGGTTCAA.

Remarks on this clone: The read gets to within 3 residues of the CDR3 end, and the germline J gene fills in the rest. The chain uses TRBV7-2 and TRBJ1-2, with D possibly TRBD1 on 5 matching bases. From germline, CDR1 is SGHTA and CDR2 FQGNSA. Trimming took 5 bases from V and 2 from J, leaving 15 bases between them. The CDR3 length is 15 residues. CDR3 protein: CASSQQDYRNYGYTF. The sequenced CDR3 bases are TGTGCCAGCAGCCAACAGGATTATAGGAACTATGGC.

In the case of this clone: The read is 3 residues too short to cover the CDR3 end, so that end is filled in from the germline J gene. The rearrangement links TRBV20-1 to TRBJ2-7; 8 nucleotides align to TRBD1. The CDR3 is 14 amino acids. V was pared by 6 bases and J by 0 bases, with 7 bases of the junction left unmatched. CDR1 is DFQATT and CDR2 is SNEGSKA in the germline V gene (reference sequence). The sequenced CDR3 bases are TGCAGTGCCCGTACAGGGGGATCCTCCTACGAG. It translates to CSARTGGSSYE. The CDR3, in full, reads CSARTGGSSYEQYF.

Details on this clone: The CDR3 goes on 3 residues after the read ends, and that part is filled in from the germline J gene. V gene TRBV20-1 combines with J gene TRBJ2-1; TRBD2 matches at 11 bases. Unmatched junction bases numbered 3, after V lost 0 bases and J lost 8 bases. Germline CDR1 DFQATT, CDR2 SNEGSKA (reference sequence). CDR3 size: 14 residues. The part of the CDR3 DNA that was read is TGCAGTGCTAGAGAACTAGCGGGAGTGTATGAG. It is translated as CSARELAGVYE. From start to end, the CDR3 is CSARELAGVYEQFF.

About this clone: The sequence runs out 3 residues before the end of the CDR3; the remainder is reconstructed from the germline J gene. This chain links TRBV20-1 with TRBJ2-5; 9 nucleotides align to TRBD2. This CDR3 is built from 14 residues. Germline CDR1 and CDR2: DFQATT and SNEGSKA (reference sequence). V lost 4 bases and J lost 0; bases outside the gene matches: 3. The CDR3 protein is CSAISGSHQETQYF. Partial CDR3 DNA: TGCAGTGCTATTAGCGGGAGTCACCAAGAGACC.

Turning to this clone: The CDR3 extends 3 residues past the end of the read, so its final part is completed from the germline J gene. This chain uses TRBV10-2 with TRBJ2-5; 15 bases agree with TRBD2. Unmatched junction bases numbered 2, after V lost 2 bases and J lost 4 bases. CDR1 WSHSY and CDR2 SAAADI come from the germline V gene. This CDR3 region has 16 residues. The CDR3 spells CASSEGLAGGGETQYF. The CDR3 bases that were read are TGCGCCAGCAGTGAGGGACTAGCGGGAGGGGGAGAGACC.

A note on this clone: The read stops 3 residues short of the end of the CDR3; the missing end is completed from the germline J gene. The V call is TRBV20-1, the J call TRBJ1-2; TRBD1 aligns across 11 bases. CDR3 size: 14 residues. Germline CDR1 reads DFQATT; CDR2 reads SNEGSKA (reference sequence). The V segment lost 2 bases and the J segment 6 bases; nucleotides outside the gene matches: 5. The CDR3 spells CSARPGQGADGYTF. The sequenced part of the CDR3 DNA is TGCAGTGCTAGACCAGGACAGGGGGCAGATGGC.

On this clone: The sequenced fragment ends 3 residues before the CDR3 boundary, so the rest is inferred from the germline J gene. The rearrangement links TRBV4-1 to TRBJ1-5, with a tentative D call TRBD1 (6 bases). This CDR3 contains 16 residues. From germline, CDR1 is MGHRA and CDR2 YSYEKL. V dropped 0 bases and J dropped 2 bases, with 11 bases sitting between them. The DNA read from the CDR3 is TGCGCCAGCAGCCAAGATCAGGCAGGGGGCAATCAGCCC. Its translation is CASSQDQAGGNQP. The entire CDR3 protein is CASSQDQAGGNQPQHF.

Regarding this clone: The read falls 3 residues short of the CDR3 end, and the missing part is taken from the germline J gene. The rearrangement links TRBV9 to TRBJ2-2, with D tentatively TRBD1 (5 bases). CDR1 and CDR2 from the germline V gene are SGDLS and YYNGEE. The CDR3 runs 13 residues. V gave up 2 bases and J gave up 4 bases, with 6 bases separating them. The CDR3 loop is CASSVRGTGELFF. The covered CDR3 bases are TGTGCCAGCAGCGTTAGGGGCACCGGGGAG. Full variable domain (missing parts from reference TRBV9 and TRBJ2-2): DSGVTQTPKHLITATGQRVTLRCSPRSGDLSVYWYQQSLDQGLQFLIQYYNGEERAKGNILERFSAQQFPDLHSELNLSSLELGDSALYFCASSVRGTGELFFGEGSRLTVL.

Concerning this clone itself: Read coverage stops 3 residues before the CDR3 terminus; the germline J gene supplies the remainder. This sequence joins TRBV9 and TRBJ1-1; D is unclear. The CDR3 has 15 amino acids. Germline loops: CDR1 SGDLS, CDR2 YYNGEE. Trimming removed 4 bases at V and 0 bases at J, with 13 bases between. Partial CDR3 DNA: TGTGCCAGCAGCACTCACCCCGAAATGAACACTGAA. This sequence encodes CASSTHPEMNTE. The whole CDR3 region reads CASSTHPEMNTEAFF.

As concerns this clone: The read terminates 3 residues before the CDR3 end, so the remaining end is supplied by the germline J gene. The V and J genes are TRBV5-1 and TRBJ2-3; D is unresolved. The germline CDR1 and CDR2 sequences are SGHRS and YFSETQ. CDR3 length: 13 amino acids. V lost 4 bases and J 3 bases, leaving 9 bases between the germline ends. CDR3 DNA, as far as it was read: TGCGCCAGCAGCCAACGACAAACAGATACG. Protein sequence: CASSQRQTDT. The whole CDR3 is CASSQRQTDTQYF.

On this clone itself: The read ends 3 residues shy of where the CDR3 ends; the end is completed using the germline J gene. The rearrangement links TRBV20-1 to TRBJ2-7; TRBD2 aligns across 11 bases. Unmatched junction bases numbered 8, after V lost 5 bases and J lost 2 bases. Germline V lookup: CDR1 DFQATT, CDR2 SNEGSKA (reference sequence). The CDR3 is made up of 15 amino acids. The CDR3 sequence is CSAQLGTSGAYEQYF. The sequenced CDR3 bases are TGCAGTGCTCAACTTGGGACTAGCGGCGCCTACGAG.

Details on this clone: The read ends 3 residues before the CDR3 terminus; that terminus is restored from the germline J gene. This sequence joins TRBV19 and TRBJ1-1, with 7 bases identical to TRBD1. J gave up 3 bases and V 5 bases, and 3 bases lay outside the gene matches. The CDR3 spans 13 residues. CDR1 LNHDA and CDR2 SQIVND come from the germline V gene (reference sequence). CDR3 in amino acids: CASSSTGDTEAFF. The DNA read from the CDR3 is TGTGCCAGTAGTTCAACAGGGGACACTGAA. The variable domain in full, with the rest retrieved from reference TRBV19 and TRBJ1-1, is DGGITQSPKYLFRKEGQNVTLSCEQNLNHDAMYWYRQDPGQGLRLIYYSQIVNDFQKGDIAEGYSVSREKKESFPLTVTSAQKNPTAFYLCASSSTGDTEAFFGQGTRLTVV.

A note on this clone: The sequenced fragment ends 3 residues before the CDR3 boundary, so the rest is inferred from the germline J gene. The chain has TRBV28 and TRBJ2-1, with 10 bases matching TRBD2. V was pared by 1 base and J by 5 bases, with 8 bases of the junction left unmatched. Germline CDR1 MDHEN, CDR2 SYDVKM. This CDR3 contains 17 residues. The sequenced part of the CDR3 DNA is TGTGCCAGCAGTTTATTGCTAGCGGGAGTTCGGGACAATGAG. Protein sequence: CASSLLLAGVRDNE. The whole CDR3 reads CASSLLLAGVRDNEQFF.

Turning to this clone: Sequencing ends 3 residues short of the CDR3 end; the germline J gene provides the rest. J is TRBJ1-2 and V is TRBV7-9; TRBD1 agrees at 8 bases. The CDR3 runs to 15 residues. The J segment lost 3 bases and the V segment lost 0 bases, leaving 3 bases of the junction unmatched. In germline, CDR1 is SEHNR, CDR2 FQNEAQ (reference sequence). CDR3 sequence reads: CASSLATGGDYGYTF. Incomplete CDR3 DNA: TGTGCCAGCAGCTTAGCTACAGGGGGAGACTATGGC. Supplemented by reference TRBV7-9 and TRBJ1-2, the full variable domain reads DTGVSQNPRHKITKRGQNVTFRCDPISEHNRLYWYRQTLGQGPEFLTYFQNEAQLEKSRLLSDRFSAERPKGSFSTLEIQRTEQGDSAMYLCASSLATGGDYGYTFGSGTRLTVV.

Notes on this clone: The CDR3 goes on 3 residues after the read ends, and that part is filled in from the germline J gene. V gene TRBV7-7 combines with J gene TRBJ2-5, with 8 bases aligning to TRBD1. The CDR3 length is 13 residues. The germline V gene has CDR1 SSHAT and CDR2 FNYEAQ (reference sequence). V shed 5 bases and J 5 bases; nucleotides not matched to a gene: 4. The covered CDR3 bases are TGTGCCAGCAGCATACCAGGGGGCGAGACC. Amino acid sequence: CASSIPGGET. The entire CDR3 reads CASSIPGGETQYF.

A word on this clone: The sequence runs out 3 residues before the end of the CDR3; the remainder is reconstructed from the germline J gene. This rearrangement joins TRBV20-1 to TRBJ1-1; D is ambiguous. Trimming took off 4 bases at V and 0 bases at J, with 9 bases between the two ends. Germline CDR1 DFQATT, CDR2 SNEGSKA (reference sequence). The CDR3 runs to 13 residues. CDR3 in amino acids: CSAKVSVNTEAFF. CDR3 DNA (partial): TGCAGTGCTAAGGTCAGTGTGAACACTGAA.

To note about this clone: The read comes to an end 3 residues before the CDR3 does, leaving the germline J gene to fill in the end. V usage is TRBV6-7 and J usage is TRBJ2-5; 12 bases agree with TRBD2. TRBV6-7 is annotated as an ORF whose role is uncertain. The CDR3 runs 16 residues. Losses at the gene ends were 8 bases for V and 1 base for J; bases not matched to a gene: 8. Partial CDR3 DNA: TGTGCCAGCGTCGGACTAGCGGGACCGACCCAAGAGACC. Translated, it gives CASVGLAGPTQET. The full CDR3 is CASVGLAGPTQETQYF.